One and the same sample provided the 22 T cell receptor beta chains below, sequenced in a study of shared clonotypes between healthy human individuals. Only in-frame clones appear in the TCRdb table, and some are missing; sequencing was by immunoSEQ multiplex PCR. The sample lists some 1 million clones, about 76% occurring once. Input material: memory CD4+ T cells sorted from blood. Subset specified: CD45RA-negative fraction. These receptors all come from a man aged 18-30 years in good health.

This clone was observed a single time. The chain joins TRBV29-1 to TRBJ1-2; D uncertain. Germline CDR1 reads SQVTM; CDR2 reads ANQGSEA. The V end was cut by 7 bases, the J end by 12 bases, with 15 bases between. The CDR3 loop spans 10 amino acids. CDR3 loop: CSDDLAFHTF. The DNA of the CDR3 is TGCAGCGACGACCTCGCGTTCCACACCTTC.

The rearrangement links TRBV7-8 to TRBJ2-4; D gene unclear. Per germline, CDR1 SGHVS and CDR2 FQNEAQ. This CDR3 spans 11 amino acids. Trimming left V 5 bases short and J 3 bases short, with 2 bases between. CDR3 sequence reads: CASSRKNIQYF. In DNA form, the CDR3 reads TGTGCCAGCAGCCGCAAAAACATTCAGTACTTC.

This clone was counted only a few times. V and J are TRBV7-9 and TRBJ2-1; TRBD2 matches 9 bases. Losses at the gene ends were 2 bases for V and 5 bases for J; bases not matched to a gene: 4. The CDR3 spans 15 residues. Germline V gene data show CDR1 as SEHNR and CDR2 as FQNEAQ (reference sequence). The CDR3 protein is CASSLYLAGNNEQFF. CDR3 DNA sequence: TGTGCCAGCAGCTTATACCTAGCGGGGAACAATGAGCAGTTCTTC.

The chain combines TRBV4-1 with TRBJ2-1; D unresolved. V lost 0 bases and J lost 4, with 13 bases in between. This CDR3 region has 16 residues. CDR1 MGHRA and CDR2 YSYEKL come from the germline V gene. The CDR3 loop is CASSQDRSPRYNEQFF. CDR3 nucleotides: TGCGCCAGCAGCCAAGACAGGAGTCCCCGTTACAATGAGCAGTTCTTC.

CDR3 sequence: CASRRDRISGTSGSGQDNEQFF. The DNA for the CDR3 is TGTGCCAGCAGGCGGGACAGGATCTCCGGGACTAGCGGGAGTGGACAAGACAATGAGCAGTTCTTC. V gene TRBV6-8 combines with J gene TRBJ2-1, with 14 bases fitting TRBD2. The V gene's germline CDR1 is MNHGY and CDR2 SAAAGT. J gave up 5 bases and V 6 bases, and 24 bases lay outside the gene matches. The CDR3 runs to 22 residues.

This clone was seen a handful of times. CDR3 DNA sequence: TGTGCCACCAGCCCCCAGGGACAGGAGTACAATGAGCAGTTCTTC. The encoded protein is CATSPQGQEYNEQFF. The chain joins TRBV15 to TRBJ2-1; 8 nucleotides match TRBD1. CDR1 and CDR2 from the germline V gene are LNHNV and YYDKDF (reference sequence). V was clipped by 5 bases and J by 4 bases; unmatched bases: 7. The CDR3 contains 15 residues.

Comment on this clone: This sequence is one base from a far larger clone and is likely a read error. The chain joins TRBV2 to TRBJ2-7; no reliable D call. Looked up from germline, CDR1 is SNHLY and CDR2 is FYNNEI. This CDR3 comprises 10 residues. Written as DNA, the CDR3 is TGTGCCAGCGGAACCTACGAGCAGCACTTC. As protein: CASGTYEQHF.

A single count supports this clone. This chain connects TRBV7-3 to TRBJ2-3; TRBD2 is a possible D gene (6 bases). Looked up from germline, CDR1 is SGHTA and CDR2 is FQGTGA. The CDR3 runs 15 residues. Trimming cost V 2 bases and J 3 bases, with 12 bases left between them. In DNA form, the CDR3 reads TGTGCCAGCAGCTTAGGAGGGGTAAAGACAGATACGCAGTATTTT. Its translation is CASSLGGVKTDTQYF.

The rearrangement joins TRBV13 to TRBJ2-7; D gene uncertain. Germline CDR1 reads PRHDT; CDR2 reads FYEKMQ (reference sequence). The CDR3 is 14 amino acids. V lost 4 bases and J 7 bases, leaving 17 bases between the germline ends. The CDR3 region has the DNA TGTGCCAGCAGCTCGAGCCCGGGTGGGGAAGAGCAGTACTTC. Translated: CASSSSPGGEEQYF.

This chain connects TRBV4-1 to TRBJ2-3; D is ambiguous. This CDR3 is 13 amino acids long. Germline lookup yields CDR1 MGHRA and CDR2 YSYEKL. Trimming stripped 1 base from V and 10 bases from J, with 12 bases between. CDR3 coding DNA: TGCGCCAGCAGCCAAGTGCAGCGTTCCCCGCAGTATTTT. Translation: CASSQVQRSPQYF.

This clone appeared a single time. The chain combines TRBV6-6 with TRBJ2-3, with D maybe TRBD2 (6 bases). The CDR3 loop spans 16 amino acids. V lost 2 bases to trimming and J lost 1 base, with 13 bases between them. Germline assignment: CDR1 MNHNY and CDR2 SVGAGI (reference sequence). The CDR3 DNA follows: TGTGCCAGCAGTTACGGCAGGTTAGCGGGCACAGATACGCAGTATTTT. Its protein product is CASSYGRLAGTDTQYF.

This clone was seen a few times. This sequence joins TRBV29-1 and TRBJ2-2; D is perhaps TRBD2 (7 bases). Germline CDR1 reads SQVTM; CDR2 reads ANQGSEA. This CDR3 is built from 13 residues. V was cut by 6 bases and J by 6 bases, with 14 bases left in between. CDR3 sequence: CSVQQGGAGELFF. CDR3 nucleotide sequence: TGCAGCGTCCAACAGGGAGGGGCCGGGGAGCTGTTTTTT.

This chain links TRBV7-6 with TRBJ1-3, with D possibly TRBD1 on 5 matching bases. V was clipped by 1 base and J by 0 bases, with 7 bases between them. From germline, CDR1 is SGHVS and CDR2 FNYEAQ. CDR3 length equals 15 residues. CDR3 sequence: CASSLEGLSGNTIYF. CDR3 DNA: TGTGCCAGCAGCTTAGAGGGGCTCTCTGGAAACACCATATATTTT.

This clone was recorded a few times. This sequence joins TRBV6-6 and TRBJ2-7; no clear D gene. CDR3 length equals 12 residues. Germline V gives CDR1 MNHNY, CDR2 SVGAGI (reference sequence). The V gene lost 4 bases and the J gene lost 6 bases, with 10 bases spanning the gap. The CDR3 nucleotides read TGTGCCAGCAGTTTTGAGATAAGCGAGCAGTACTTC. Its protein is CASSFEISEQYF.

The chain joins TRBV19 to TRBJ2-4; tentatively, D is TRBD1 (5 bases). Deletions cut 3 bases from V and 0 bases from J, with 12 bases between. Germline V CDR1 and CDR2: LNHDA, SQIVND (reference sequence). The CDR3 totals 16 residues. The CDR3 nucleotides are TGTGCCAGTAGTATTACTCCGACAGAAGCCAAAAACATTCAGTACTTC. It encodes CASSITPTEAKNIQYF.

In its sample, this clone was seen once. The chain carries TRBV7-2 and TRBJ1-4; D not resolved. Trimming cost V 3 bases and J 5 bases, with 7 bases left between them. CDR1 and CDR2 from the germline V gene are SGHTA and FQGNSA. The CDR3 runs to 13 residues. The CDR3 sequence is CASSLTRNEKLFF. The CDR3 nucleotides read TGTGCCAGCAGCTTGACGAGGAATGAAAAACTGTTTTTT.

About this clone: A junction boundary mismatches the germline segment, possibly from a read error. The chain links TRBV28 to TRBJ1-1, with TRBD1 identical over 8 bases. The germline CDR1 and CDR2 sequences are MDHEN and SYDVKM. The CDR3 is 14 residues long. The CDR3 here is CASILSGQAVEAFF. The CDR3 nucleotides read TGTGCCAGCATTTTATCGGGACAGGCCGTTGAAGCTTTCTTT.

This clone appeared a few times. V and J are TRBV30 and TRBJ2-6; 12 nucleotides line up with TRBD1. CDR1 and CDR2 (germline): GTSNPN, SVGIG (reference sequence). This CDR3 spans 17 amino acids. The CDR3 sequence is CASRRGQGARGANVLTF. The DNA of the CDR3 is TGTGCTTCTCGACGGGGACAGGGGGCGCGTGGGGCCAACGTCCTGACTTTC.

This clone was found a few times. The chain joins TRBV5-3 to TRBJ2-7; D could derive from TRBD1 or TRBD2 (5 bases each). TRBV5-3 is labeled an ORF, and its function is uncertain. The CDR3 extends over 15 amino acids. The V end was cut by 2 bases, the J end by 3 bases, with 15 bases between. CDR3 coding DNA: TGTGCCAGAAGCTTAAAAGGGACGGAACTCTACGAGCAGTACTTC. Translated, it gives CARSLKGTELYEQYF.

V usage is TRBV4-3 and J usage is TRBJ1-2; D not certain. The CDR3 length is 16 residues. CDR1 is LGHNA, CDR2 YSLEER, per germline. Trimming left V 0 bases short and J 4 bases short, with 15 bases between. Here the CDR3 DNA reads TGCGCCAGCAGCCAAGATATACTGGTCGCTGGCTATGGCTACACCTTC. As protein: CASSQDILVAGYGYTF.

The rearrangement links TRBV4-1 to TRBJ2-2, with D possibly TRBD2 on 6 matching bases. The CDR3 loop spans 17 amino acids. V lost 4 bases to trimming and J lost 2 bases, with 17 bases between them. CDR1 is MGHRA and CDR2 is YSYEKL in the germline V gene. CDR3 DNA: TGCGCCAGCAGCCTACGGCCCCCTAGCGCTAACACCGGGGAGCTGTTTTTT. This gives the protein CASSLRPPSANTGELFF.

The gene calls are TRBV9 and TRBJ2-7; D remains ambiguous. The CDR3 loop spans 15 amino acids. The germline gives CDR1 SGDLS, CDR2 YYNGEE. V was pared by 2 bases and J by 6 bases, with 18 bases between. The CDR3 here is CASSVGPERSSEQYF. The CDR3 nucleotides are TGTGCCAGCAGCGTCGGGCCCGAGAGGAGTAGCGAGCAGTACTTC.